The present T cell receptor (beta chain) was sequenced within a study of shared clonotypes between healthy human individuals. General study points: Among donors, clonotype sharing was expected to be affected by sequencing depth. Researchers sampled blood only, noting tissue repertoires likely differ. Among non-shared clonotypes, generation probabilities were lower than among those shared by all four donors.

This CDR3 is built from 13 residues. V gave up 0 bases and J gave up 4 bases, with 6 bases separating them. Germline CDR1 MNHEY, CDR2 SVGAGI. Authors' methods: Because ImmunoSEQ provided only junction sequences with no quality scores, the filtering differed. Produced via immunoSEQ multiplex PCR; TCRdb's table is partial and in-frame only. V and J calls and clone size follow that table, whereas D and trimming were derived from the DNA. The repertoire holds millions of clones, with roughly 93% as singletons. Regarding this clone: Its specificity is not known. Other DNA sequences of this sample code for an identical CDR3.

Sequenced material: naive CD4+ T cells from PBMCs. Regarding subset: CD45RA+ positively selected. This TCR was recovered from a man aged 18-30 years in good health. Some clones in this sample may be carry-over from other donors' samples. The chain carries TRBV6-5 and TRBJ2-5, with D uncertain. The CDR3 reads CASSYSGGETQYF. CDR3 coding DNA: TGTGCCAGCAGTTACTCAGGTGGAGAGACCCAGTACTTC.